This T cell receptor beta chain was recorded in a study of blood T cell repertoires in COVID-19. Background on the study: COVID-19 samples collected from the United States, Italy and Spain covered acute and convalescent phases. PBMCs, B-cell-depleted T cells, or T cells provided the cDNA or gDNA that made up the material.

V gave up 4 bases and J gave up 4 bases, with 13 bases separating them. Germline V CDR1 and CDR2: SGHTA, FQGNSA. CDR3 length: 15 residues. TCRdb keeps only in-frame clones here, not all; method: immunoSEQ multiplex PCR. The repertoire consists of approximately 19,000 clones, with around 92% occurring once and the leading ten covering 5% to 7%. This sequence originates from a human donor in a cohort sampled during active COVID-19. The J gene is TRBJ2-2, the V gene TRBV7-2; D is perhaps TRBD2 (6 bases). The sequencing input was peripheral blood. The CDR3 DNA sequence: TGTGCCAGCAGCTCCCCCCCGCGGGGCACCGGGGAGCTGTTTTTT. Encoded protein: CASSSPPRGTGELFF.